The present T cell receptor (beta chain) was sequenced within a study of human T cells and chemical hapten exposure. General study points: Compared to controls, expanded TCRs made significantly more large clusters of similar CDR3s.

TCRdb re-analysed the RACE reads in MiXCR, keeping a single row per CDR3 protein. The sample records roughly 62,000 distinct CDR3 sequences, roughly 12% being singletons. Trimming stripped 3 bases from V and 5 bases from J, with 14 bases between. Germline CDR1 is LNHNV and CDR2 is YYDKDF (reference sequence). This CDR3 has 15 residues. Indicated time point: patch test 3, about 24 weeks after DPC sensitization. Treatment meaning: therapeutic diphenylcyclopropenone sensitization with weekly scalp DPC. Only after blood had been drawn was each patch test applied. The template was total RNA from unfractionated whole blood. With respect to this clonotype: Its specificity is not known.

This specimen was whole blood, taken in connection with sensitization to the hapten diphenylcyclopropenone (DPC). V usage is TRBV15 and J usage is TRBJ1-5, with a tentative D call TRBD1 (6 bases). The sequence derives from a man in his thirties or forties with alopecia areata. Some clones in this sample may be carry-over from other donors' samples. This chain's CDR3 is CATSSLGRGHQPQHF. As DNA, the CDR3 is TGTGCCACCAGCAGCCTAGGCAGGGGACATCAGCCCCAGCATTTT.